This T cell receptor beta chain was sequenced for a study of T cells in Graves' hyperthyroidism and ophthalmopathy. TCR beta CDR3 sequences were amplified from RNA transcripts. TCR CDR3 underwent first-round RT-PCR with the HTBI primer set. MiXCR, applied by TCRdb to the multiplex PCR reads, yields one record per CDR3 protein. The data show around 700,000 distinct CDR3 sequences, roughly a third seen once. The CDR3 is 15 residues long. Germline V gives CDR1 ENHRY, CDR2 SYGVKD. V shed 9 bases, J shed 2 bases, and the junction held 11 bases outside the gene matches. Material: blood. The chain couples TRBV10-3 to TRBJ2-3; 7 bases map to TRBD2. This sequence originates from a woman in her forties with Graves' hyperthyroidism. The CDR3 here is CAINSGTTLTDTQYF. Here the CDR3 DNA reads TGTGCCATAAATTCCGGGACTACTCTCACAGATACGCAGTATTTT.